The present entry profiles one T cell receptor beta chain with its context. Its specificity is unknown. Beta-chain TCR CDR3 regions were amplified from RNA transcripts. The library came from an HTBI-primed first-round RT-PCR and a second-round multiplex PCR. TCRdb used MiXCR to reprocess the multiplex PCR reads, holding one entry per CDR3 protein. The sample yields fewer than 350,000 distinct CDR3 sequences, 15% to 20% seen once. The data originate from a study of Graves' ophthalmopathy and Graves' hyperthyroidism. Study background: Peripheral blood was gathered at the point of initial diagnosis, before any treatment started.

Study findings and constraints: Most expanded clonotypes in thyroid above 0.001 frequency also showed up in blood.

This CDR3 is built from 14 residues. Losses at the gene ends were 3 bases for V and 7 bases for J; bases not matched to a gene: 8. Having ophthalmopathy, the donors showed moderate-to-severe activity, CAS ≥3 and NOSPECS ≥4, with disease lasting under 3 months. A 10 ml volume of fresh peripheral blood provided the PBMCs. The sequencing sample was made of peripheral blood. This sequence joins TRBV12-3 or TRBV12-4 and TRBJ2-7; 8 nucleotides match TRBD1. The source of this sequence is an adult man with Graves' ophthalmopathy. CDR3 coding DNA: TGTGCCAGCAGTTTGGCGGACAGGGTAGGGGAGCAGTACTTC. It encodes CASSLADRVGEQYF.